This T cell receptor beta chain was sequenced in a study of shared clonotypes between healthy human individuals. J lost 1 base, V lost 10 bases, and 11 bases had no gene match. The CDR3 sequence is 16 residues long. Germline V gives CDR1 MNHNY, CDR2 SVGAGI (reference sequence). Measured with immunoSEQ multiplex PCR; TCRdb has only the in-frame clones, and not every one. The profile covers over 2 million clones, with about 90% appearing a single time and approximately 0.39% taken by the ten largest. Material: naive CD4+ T cells from PBMCs. This sample's subset: CD45RA+ positively selected. The receptor was isolated from a man between 18 and 29 years old in good health. Some clones in this sample may be carry-over from other donors' samples. The J gene is TRBJ2-1, the V gene TRBV6-6; 9 bases line up with TRBD1. The CDR3 sequence: CATGGPGTGSYNEQFF. Here the CDR3 DNA reads TGTGCCACCGGAGGGCCGGGGACAGGGTCCTACAATGAGCAGTTCTTC.